The 14 T cell receptor beta chains below were found in one sample sequenced in a study of blood T cell repertoires in COVID-19. Sequenced by immunoSEQ multiplex PCR; TCRdb stores in-frame clones only, minus some. The sample carries under 200,000 clones, approximately 81% recorded once. Specimen: peripheral blood. The origin of the receptors is a man aged 18 to 29 with active or convalescent COVID-19.

The J gene is TRBJ1-4, the V gene TRBV19, with TRBD1 as a possible D gene (5 bases). This CDR3 is 16 amino acids long. Germline assignment: CDR1 LNHDA and CDR2 SQIVND (reference sequence). V was cut by 6 bases and J by 0 bases, with 14 bases left in between. The CDR3 reads CASRRRPGTTNEKLFF. The DNA for the CDR3 is TGTGCCAGTAGACGCCGCCCAGGGACAACTAATGAAAAACTGTTTTTT.

This chain uses TRBV18 with TRBJ2-7, with TRBD1 matching 8 bases. The V gene's germline CDR1 is KGHSH and CDR2 LQKENI. The J segment lost 4 bases and the V segment lost 6 bases, leaving 8 bases of the junction unmatched. The CDR3 consists of 14 residues. The CDR3 sequence: CASSDRVEGYEQYF. The CDR3 coding sequence is TGTGCCAGCTCGGACAGGGTTGAAGGGTACGAGCAGTACTTC.

The DNA of the CDR3 is TGTGCCAGCAGTGATACCTCAAGCGGGAGAGCACAACCCCCGGAGCTGTTTTTT. It yields the protein CASSDTSSGRAQPPELFF. The chain combines TRBV25-1 with TRBJ2-2; 8 nucleotides line up with TRBD2. The V segment lost 3 bases and the J segment 10 bases; nucleotides outside the gene matches: 19. This CDR3 has 18 amino acids. Per the germline V gene, CDR1 is MGHDK and CDR2 is SYGVNS.

The CDR3 nucleotides read TGTGCCAGCTCACCAACAGGGGATGTACGGTATGGCTACACCTTC. This gives the protein CASSPTGDVRYGYTF. This chain links TRBV18 with TRBJ1-2; 7 bases map to TRBD1. J lost 5 bases, V lost 2 bases, and 8 bases had no gene match. CDR3 size: 15 residues. From germline, CDR1 is KGHSH and CDR2 LQKENI.

This clone is a singleton in its sample. This sequence joins TRBV27 and TRBJ2-7; 9 bases agree with TRBD2. This CDR3 has 13 amino acids. CDR1 and CDR2 (germline): MNHEY, SMNVEV (reference sequence). V shed 11 bases, J shed 2 bases, and the junction held 7 bases outside the gene matches. DNA for the CDR3: TGTGCCGGTCCGGGCGGGAGGGCCTACGAGCAGTACTTC. This encodes CAGPGGRAYEQYF.

This rearrangement joins TRBV5-1 to TRBJ2-3; D call uncertain. Per germline, CDR1 SGHRS and CDR2 YFSETQ. The CDR3 is made up of 12 amino acids. Trimming took 8 bases from V and 1 from J, leaving 8 bases between them. The CDR3 nucleotides read TGCGCCAGTACCCCGGGCACAGATACGCAGTATTTT. Residues: CASTPGTDTQYF.

This chain connects TRBV5-1 to TRBJ2-7, with D possibly TRBD1 on 5 matching bases. Germline CDR1 reads SGHRS; CDR2 reads YFSETQ. V shed 2 bases and J shed 1 base, with 10 bases lying between them. The CDR3 has 14 amino acids. CDR3 in DNA: TGCGCCAGCAGCTTTTCGGACACATCCTACGAGCAGTACTTC. Translated, it gives CASSFSDTSYEQYF.

This clone has just a few counts. V gene TRBV30 combines with J gene TRBJ1-1; D possibly corresponds to TRBD1 (5 bases). The CDR3 runs 13 residues. V shed 3 bases and J shed 4 bases, with 12 bases lying between them. Per germline, CDR1 GTSNPN and CDR2 SVGIG (reference sequence). CDR3 protein: CAWRTFRVTEAFF. DNA for the CDR3: TGTGCCTGGAGAACCTTCAGGGTCACTGAAGCTTTCTTT.

In its sample, this clone was seen a few times. The V call is TRBV14, the J call TRBJ2-1; 9 bases match TRBD2. From germline, CDR1 is SGHDN and CDR2 FVKESK. Losses at the gene ends were 2 bases for V and 9 bases for J; bases not matched to a gene: 17. The CDR3 is 18 residues long. CDR3 sequence (DNA): TGTGCCAGCAGCCAACATTCGGGTGGCGGGAGGGCCTTGGGTGAGCAGTTCTTC. It translates to CASSQHSGGGRALGEQFF.

V gene TRBV7-7 combines with J gene TRBJ2-5; 8 nucleotides line up with TRBD2. CDR1 is SSHAT and CDR2 is FNYEAQ in the germline V gene (reference sequence). This CDR3 spans 15 amino acids. V shed 3 bases, J shed 5 bases, and the junction held 8 bases outside the gene matches. In nucleotides, the CDR3 is TGTGCCAGCAGCTTCGGCGCGGGGGGACGGGAGACCCAGTACTTC. It yields the protein CASSFGAGGRETQYF.

This rearrangement joins TRBV15 to TRBJ1-1; 10 nucleotides align to TRBD1. V lost 1 base, J lost 4 bases, and 6 bases stayed unmatched. CDR3 length: 16 amino acids. CDR1 and CDR2 (germline): LNHNV, YYDKDF (reference sequence). The CDR3 DNA is TGTGCCACCAGCAGAGCGACAGGGGGCATGGGCACTGAAGCTTTCTTT. This encodes CATSRATGGMGTEAFF.

The rearrangement links TRBV28 to TRBJ1-6; 7 nucleotides line up with TRBD1. Trimming cost V 6 bases and J 2 bases; bases outside gene matches: 4. Germline loops: CDR1 MDHEN, CDR2 SYDVKM. This CDR3 spans 15 amino acids. CDR3 DNA: TGTGCCAGCAGCTCCGGGACAGCCTATAATTCACCCCTCCACTTT. Its translation: CASSSGTAYNSPLHF.

The V gene is TRBV18, the J gene TRBJ2-2, with D perhaps matching TRBD1 (6 bases). CDR1 is KGHSH and CDR2 is LQKENI in the germline V gene. The CDR3 sequence is 17 residues long. V was shortened by 3 bases and J by 1 base, with 15 bases between the two germline ends. The CDR3 DNA follows: TGTGCCAGCTCACCTTCATTACCGGGACAGAACACCGGGGAGCTGTTTTTT. Protein: CASSPSLPGQNTGELFF.

This rearrangement joins TRBV5-1 to TRBJ1-5; 9 bases line up with TRBD1. Trimming cost V 2 bases and J 7 bases; bases outside gene matches: 4. Germline V gives CDR1 SGHRS, CDR2 YFSETQ. The CDR3 totals 14 residues. The CDR3 here is CASSFGQGSQPQHF. The CDR3 DNA sequence: TGCGCCAGCAGCTTCGGACAGGGGAGCCAGCCCCAGCATTTT.